This entry lists 6 T cell receptor beta chains sequenced from one sample in a study of T cells in localized non-small cell lung cancer (dated by TCRdb to 2020 to 2021). Library preparation used the immunoSEQ multiplex PCR assay. The table comes from immuneACCESS by way of TCRdb, which keeps in-frame sequences with V and J called. Part of the clones is missing from these tables; in studies checked, under half for an unresolved V gene and the rest for unknown reasons. Within this sample are 30,000 or so clones, with 92% of them counted one time only. Roughly 1.9% of the sample comes from the top ten. This specimen was peripheral blood, taken before any cancer treatment. These TCRs come from a female donor over 55 with stage I lung adenocarcinoma.

V is TRBV18 and J is TRBJ2-2; D possibly corresponds to TRBD1 (5 bases). Between the trimmed V and J ends, which lost 3 bases and 6 bases, there was a span of 8 bases. This CDR3 has 13 amino acids. Germline V CDR1 and CDR2: KGHSH, LQKENI. The CDR3 protein is CASSPDSPGELFF. The CDR3 DNA reads as TGTGCCAGCTCACCTGACAGCCCCGGGGAGCTGTTTTTT.

V gene TRBV6-5 combines with J gene TRBJ1-1; 7 nucleotides align to TRBD1. Germline V gene sequence: CDR1 MNHEY, CDR2 SVGAGI. The CDR3 loop spans 12 amino acids. V lost 7 bases and J lost 7; bases outside the gene matches: 6. CDR3 loop: CASTQGGREAFF. CDR3 bases: TGTGCCAGCACCCAGGGGGGCCGTGAAGCTTTCTTT.

This chain links TRBV6-4 with TRBJ1-5; D may be TRBD1 (5 bases). This CDR3 is built from 14 residues. The germline CDR1 and CDR2 sequences are MRHNA and SNTAGT. The V end was cut by 5 bases, the J end by 3 bases, with 11 bases between. The chain's CDR3 is CASSQTAFNQPQHF. The CDR3, as DNA: TGTGCCAGCAGTCAGACAGCGTTCAATCAGCCCCAGCATTTT.

The V call is TRBV6-1, the J call TRBJ1-5; the D is unclear. Trimming left V 6 bases short and J 5 bases short, with 11 bases between. This CDR3 is built from 13 residues. Looked up from germline, CDR1 is MNHNS and CDR2 is SASEGT. CDR3 DNA: TGTGCCAGCAGCGCTTATGAGGATCAGCCCCAGCATTTT. This codes for CASSAYEDQPQHF.

This clone was seen just once. The rearrangement links TRBV18 to TRBJ1-5; D not certain. The CDR3 covers 15 residues. Trimming removed 0 bases at V and 5 bases at J, with 11 bases between. Germline CDR1 and CDR2: KGHSH and LQKENI. The CDR3 sequence: CASSPPGREDQPQHF. DNA for the CDR3: TGTGCCAGCTCACCACCGGGAAGGGAGGATCAGCCCCAGCATTTT.

This rearrangement joins TRBV4-1 to TRBJ1-1; TRBD1 might be the D (5 bases). Germline loops: CDR1 MGHRA, CDR2 YSYEKL. This CDR3 contains 15 residues. Trimming removed 5 bases at V and 1 base at J, with 14 bases between. This CDR3 reads CASSENVQANTEAFF. CDR3 nucleotide sequence: TGCGCCAGCAGCGAAAACGTACAGGCGAACACTGAAGCTTTCTTT.